This TCR beta chain is from a study of human T cells and chemical hapten exposure. Across the whole study: For the roughly 25-week duration of the study, patients were given weekly doses of diphenylcyclopropenone on the scalp. Whole-study results and caveats: A positive correlation with patch test score was shown by PT1 expanded TCR counts.

Comments on this clonotype: The antigen remains undetermined.

Documented time point: patch test 3, about 24 weeks after DPC sensitization. Treatment of the sample: therapeutic diphenylcyclopropenone sensitization with weekly scalp DPC. Prior to application of each patch test, blood was drawn. TCRdb re-analysed the RACE reads in MiXCR, keeping a single row per CDR3 protein. The repertoire holds about 190,000 distinct CDR3 sequences, about 22% seen once, with 2% to 2.5% in the top ten. Germline CDR1 is KGHDR and CDR2 is SFDVKD. This CDR3 contains 14 residues. The ends were cut back, 6 bases at V and 4 bases at J, with 11 bases in the middle. The chain combines TRBV24-1 with TRBJ2-2; D might be TRBD1 or TRBD2, each matching 6 bases. The TCR comes from a woman aged 40 to 50 with alopecia areata. Some clones in this sample may be carry-over from other donors' samples. The sample in question was whole blood, obtained in connection with sensitization to the hapten diphenylcyclopropenone (DPC). This chain's CDR3 is CATSIQGGTGELFF. CDR3 sequence (DNA): TGTGCCACCAGTATACAGGGAGGCACCGGGGAGCTGTTTTTT.